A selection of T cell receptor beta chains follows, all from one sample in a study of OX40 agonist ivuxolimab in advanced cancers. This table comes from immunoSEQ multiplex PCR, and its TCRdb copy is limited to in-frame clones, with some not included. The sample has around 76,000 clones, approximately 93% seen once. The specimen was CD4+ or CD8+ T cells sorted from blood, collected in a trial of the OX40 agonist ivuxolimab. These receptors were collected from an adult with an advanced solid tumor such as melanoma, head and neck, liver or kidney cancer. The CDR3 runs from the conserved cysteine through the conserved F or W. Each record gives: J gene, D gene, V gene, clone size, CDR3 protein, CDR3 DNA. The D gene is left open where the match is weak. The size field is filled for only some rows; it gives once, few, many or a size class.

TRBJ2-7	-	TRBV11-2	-	CASSLGGSYEQYF	TGTGCCAGCAGCTTGGGCGGATCCTACGAGCAGTACTTC
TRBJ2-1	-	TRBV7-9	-	CASSLVGRYNEQFF	TGTGCCAGCAGCTTAGTGGGGCGGTACAATGAGCAGTTCTTC
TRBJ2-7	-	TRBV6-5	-	CASSPGLGEQYF	TGTGCCAGCAGCCCCGGCTTGGGCGAGCAGTACTTC
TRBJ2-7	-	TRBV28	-	CASSLNLGGGIYEQYF	TGTGCCAGCAGTTTAAATCTGGGGGGTGGTATCTACGAGCAGTACTTC
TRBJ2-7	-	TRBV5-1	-	CASSFAGNEQYF	TGCGCCAGCAGCTTCGCAGGAAACGAGCAGTACTTC
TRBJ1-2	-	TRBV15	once	CATSRDRGLTHYGYTF	TGTGCCACCAGCAGAGATCGGGGGCTCACCCACTATGGCTACACCTTC
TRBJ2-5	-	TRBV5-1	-	CASSLNDILKETQYF	TGCGCCAGCAGCTTAAACGACATACTAAAAGAGACCCAGTACTTC
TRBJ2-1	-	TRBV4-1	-	CASSQPPPYNEQFF	TGCGCCAGCAGCCAACCCCCCCCCTACAATGAGCAGTTCTTC
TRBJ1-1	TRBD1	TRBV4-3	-	CASSQVFVQLQGMEWNTEAFF	TGCGCCAGCAGCCAAGTCTTTGTACAGCTACAGGGGATGGAGTGGAACACTGAAGCTTTCTTT
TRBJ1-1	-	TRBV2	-	CASPPGNTEAFF	TGTGCCAGCCCCCCCGGTAACACTGAAGCTTTCTTT
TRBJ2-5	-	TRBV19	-	CASSTLGTRGETQYF	TGTGCCAGTAGTACCCTCGGGACACGGGGGGAGACCCAGTACTTC
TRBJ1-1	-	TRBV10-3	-	CAIRSGVGTEAFF	TGTGCCATCAGATCGGGGGTGGGCACTGAAGCTTTCTTT
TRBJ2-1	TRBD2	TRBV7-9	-	CASSLAGALNEQFF	TGTGCCAGCAGCCTAGCGGGAGCCCTCAATGAGCAGTTCTTC
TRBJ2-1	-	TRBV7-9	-	CASSLASPEQFF	TGTGCCAGCAGCTTAGCTAGTCCTGAGCAGTTCTTC
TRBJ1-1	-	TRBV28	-	CASSPDTGDTEAFF	TGTGCCAGCAGTCCTGACACGGGGGACACTGAAGCTTTCTTT
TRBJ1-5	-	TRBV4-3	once	CASSQEASANNQPQHF	TGCGCCAGCAGCCAAGAGGCGTCAGCGAACAATCAGCCCCAGCATTTT
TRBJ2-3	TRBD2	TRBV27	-	CASSLRAGGTTDTQYF	TGTGCCAGCAGTTTAAGGGCGGGAGGGACCACAGATACGCAGTATTTT
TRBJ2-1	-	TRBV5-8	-	CASRATQGGVLISYNEQFF	TGTGCCAGCAGAGCGACCCAGGGGGGAGTTCTAATTTCCTACAATGAGCAGTTCTTC
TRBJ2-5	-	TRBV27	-	CASSPSDQETQYF	TGTGCCAGCAGTCCATCGGACCAAGAGACCCAGTACTTC
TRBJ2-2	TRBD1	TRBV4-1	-	CASSPLGTGSPGELFF	TGCGCCAGCAGCCCACTGGGGACAGGGTCCCCCGGGGAGCTGTTTTTT
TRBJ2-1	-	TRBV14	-	CASSQGGEQFF	TGTGCCAGCAGCCAAGGTGGTGAGCAGTTCTTC
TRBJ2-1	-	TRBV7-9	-	CASSSRGVLSYNEQFF	TGTGCCAGCAGCTCCAGGGGGGTCCTCTCCTACAATGAGCAGTTCTTC
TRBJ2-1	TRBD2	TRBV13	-	CASSLALAGGEQFF	TGTGCCAGCAGCTTAGCACTAGCGGGAGGTGAGCAGTTCTTC
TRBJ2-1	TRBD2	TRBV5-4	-	CASSLERGGRGSYNEQFF	TGTGCCAGCAGCTTGGAGCGGGGGGGCCGGGGGTCCTACAATGAGCAGTTCTTC
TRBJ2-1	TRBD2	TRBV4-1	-	CASSSGTSGYLSYNEQFF	TGCGCCAGCAGCTCCGGGACTAGCGGGTACCTATCCTACAATGAGCAGTTCTTC
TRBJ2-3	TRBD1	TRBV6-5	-	CAMRDRDTDTQYF	TGTGCCATGCGGGACAGGGACACAGATACGCAGTATTTT
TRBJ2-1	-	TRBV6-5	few	CASSLQPPEQFF	TGTGCCAGCAGTTTACAGCCGCCTGAGCAGTTCTTC
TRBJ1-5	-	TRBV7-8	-	CASSLYGVTQHF	TGTGCCAGCAGCCTATATGGGGTGACCCAGCATTTT
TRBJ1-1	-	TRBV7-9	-	CASTPSQNTEAFF	TGTGCCAGCACCCCCTCCCAGAACACTGAAGCTTTCTTT
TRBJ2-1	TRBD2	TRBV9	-	CASSVGTSGIIQFF	TGTGCCAGCAGCGTGGGGACTAGCGGGATCATTCAGTTCTTC
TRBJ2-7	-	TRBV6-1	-	CASSDHLMKDSSYEQYF	TGTGCCAGCAGTGACCACCTTATGAAGGACAGCTCCTACGAGCAGTACTTC
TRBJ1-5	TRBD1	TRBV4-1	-	CASSHLGQEDQPQHF	TGCGCCAGCAGCCACCTTGGACAGGAGGATCAGCCCCAGCATTTT
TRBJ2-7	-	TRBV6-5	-	CASSYAGISYEQYF	TGTGCCAGCAGTTATGCGGGAATTTCCTACGAGCAGTACTTC
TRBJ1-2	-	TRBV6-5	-	CASSLTVTYGYTF	TGTGCCAGCAGTCTGACAGTCACCTATGGCTACACCTTC
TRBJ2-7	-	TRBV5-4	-	CASSFWGPSYEQYF	TGTGCCAGCAGCTTTTGGGGGCCTTCCTACGAGCAGTACTTC
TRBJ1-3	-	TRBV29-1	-	CSVTGDQSTGNTIYF	TGCAGCGTAACGGGGGACCAGAGCACTGGAAACACCATATATTTT